Sequencing of this T cell receptor (beta chain) was carried out in a study of early T cells in non-severe SARS-CoV-2 infection. This clonotype was observed at least ten times. A single record per CDR3 protein comes from TCRdb applying MiXCR to the 5' RACE reads. In the table there are approximately 63,000 distinct CDR3 sequences, about 6% of which are singletons. The CDR3 length is 14 residues. V shed 1 base, J shed 5 bases, and the junction held 5 bases outside the gene matches. CDR1 KGHSH and CDR2 LQKENI come from the germline V gene. This chain joins TRBV18 and TRBJ2-7; 7 nucleotides line up with TRBD2. This clonotype was obtained from an adult who was a healthcare worker with PCR-confirmed SARS-CoV-2 infection or an uninfected control (not recorded which). The input for sequencing was whole blood, taken at baseline. CDR3: CASSPQEGGDEQYF. The CDR3 DNA is TGTGCCAGCTCACCACAGGAGGGAGGGGACGAGCAGTACTTC.